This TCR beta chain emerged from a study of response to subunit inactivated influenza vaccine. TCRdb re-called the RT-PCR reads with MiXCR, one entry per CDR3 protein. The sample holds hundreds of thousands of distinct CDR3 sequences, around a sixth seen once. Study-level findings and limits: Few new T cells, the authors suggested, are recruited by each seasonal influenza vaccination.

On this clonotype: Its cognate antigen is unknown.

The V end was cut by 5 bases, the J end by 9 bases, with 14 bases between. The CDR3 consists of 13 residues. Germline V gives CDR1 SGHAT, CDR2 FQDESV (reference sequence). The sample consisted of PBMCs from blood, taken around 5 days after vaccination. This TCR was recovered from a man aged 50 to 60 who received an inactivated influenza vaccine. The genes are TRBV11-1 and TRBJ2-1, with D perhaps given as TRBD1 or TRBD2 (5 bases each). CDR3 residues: CASSLGAEGEQFF. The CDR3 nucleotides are TGTGCCAGCAGCCTCGGGGCAGAGGGTGAGCAGTTCTTC.